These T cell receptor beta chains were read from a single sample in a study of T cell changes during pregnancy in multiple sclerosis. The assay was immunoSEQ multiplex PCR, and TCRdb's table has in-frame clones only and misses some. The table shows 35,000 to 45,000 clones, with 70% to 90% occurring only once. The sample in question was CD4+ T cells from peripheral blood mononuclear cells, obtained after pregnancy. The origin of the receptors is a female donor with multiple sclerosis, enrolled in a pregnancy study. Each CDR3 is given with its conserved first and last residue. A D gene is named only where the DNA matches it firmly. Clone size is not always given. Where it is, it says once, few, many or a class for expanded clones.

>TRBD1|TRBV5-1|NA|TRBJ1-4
TGCGCCAGCAGCTTGGGGCAGGGGGGCGAAAAACTGTTTTTT
CASSLGQGGEKLFF
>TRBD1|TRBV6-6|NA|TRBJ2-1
TGTGCCAGCAGTTACGACAGGGTCTACAATGAGCAGTTCTTC
CASSYDRVYNEQFF
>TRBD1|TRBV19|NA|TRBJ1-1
TGTGCCAGTAGTATTGGGGCTCGGGACAGGGTCACTGAAGCTTTCTTT
CASSIGARDRVTEAFF
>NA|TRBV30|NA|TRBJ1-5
TGTGCCTGGAGTCCTAGGGGCGCGAGGAGCAATCAGCCCCAGCATTTT
CAWSPRGARSNQPQHF
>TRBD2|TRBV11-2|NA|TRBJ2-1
TGTGCCAGCAGGGTAGCGGGGGGGCGTTACAATGAGCAGTTCTTC
CASRVAGGRYNEQFF
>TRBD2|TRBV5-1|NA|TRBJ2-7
TGCGCCAGCAGCGAACCCGCGGGGGGGTCCGAGCAGTACTTC
CASSEPAGGSEQYF
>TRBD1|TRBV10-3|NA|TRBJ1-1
TGTGCCACGAGACAGGGGGAAGCTTTCTTT
CATRQGEAFF
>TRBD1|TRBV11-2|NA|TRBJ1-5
TGTGCCAGCAGTTTTGGACAGGGAAATCAGCCCCAGCATTTT
CASSFGQGNQPQHF
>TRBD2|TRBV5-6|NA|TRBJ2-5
TGTGCCAGCAGCTCACTCGGGGGGGCTGAGACCCAGTACTTC
CASSSLGGAETQYF
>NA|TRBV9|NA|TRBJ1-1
TGTGCCAGCAGCGTAGATCCGGGGTGGGGCACTGAAGCTTTCTTT
CASSVDPGWGTEAFF
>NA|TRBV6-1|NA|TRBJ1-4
TGTGCCAGCAGTGAAAGGTATCCAGGAACAAATGAAAAACTGTTTTTT
CASSERYPGTNEKLFF
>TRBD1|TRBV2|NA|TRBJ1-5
TGTGCCAGCAGTGTCGTAAGGGACAGGGTATACGAACAGCCCCAGCATTTT
CASSVVRDRVYEQPQHF
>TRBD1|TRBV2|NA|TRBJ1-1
TGTGCCAGCAGTTCCACCGGGACAGACACTGAAGCTTTCTTT
CASSSTGTDTEAFF
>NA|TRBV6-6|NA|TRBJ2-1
TGTGCCAGCAGTTTCCCCGGGGTAGGGCAGTTCTTC
CASSFPGVGQFF
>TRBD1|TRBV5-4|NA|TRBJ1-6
TGTGCCAGCAGCTTGGGTTCCGGGACAGGGAATTCACCCCTCCACTTT
CASSLGSGTGNSPLHF
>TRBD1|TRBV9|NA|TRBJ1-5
TGTGCCAGCAGCGCCATAGGGACAGGCGTGAGCAATCAGCCCCAGCATTTT
CASSAIGTGVSNQPQHF
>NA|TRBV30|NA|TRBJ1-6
TGTGCCTGGAGTGCCGAGCTTTTTGTTTCACCCCTCCACTTT
CAWSAELFVSPLHF
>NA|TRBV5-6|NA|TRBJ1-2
TGTGCCAGCAGCCTGACAGCGCAGGGATATGGCTACACCTTC
CASSLTAQGYGYTF
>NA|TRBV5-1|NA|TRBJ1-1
TGCGCCAGCAGCTTGGAGCCTGGCAGCGACACTGAAGCTTTCTTT
CASSLEPGSDTEAFF
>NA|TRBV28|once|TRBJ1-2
TGTGCCAGCAGTTTAGCAGGGTTCCCCTATGGCTACACCTTC
CASSLAGFPYGYTF
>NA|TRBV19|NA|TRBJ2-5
TGTGCCAGTAGTATAATCAGGGAAGAGACCCAGTACTTC
CASSIIREETQYF